These 28 T cell receptor beta chains were sequenced from one sample in a study of glioma-infiltrating T cells after dendritic cell vaccination. Time point given: after dendritic cell vaccination, including at tumor progression/relapse. Produced via immunoSEQ multiplex PCR; TCRdb's table is partial and in-frame only. The data contain 65,000 to 80,000 clones, roughly 87% of them seen just once; the ten biggest clones take up around 2%. The source material was blood, sampled after dendritic cell vaccination. The receptors stem from a human donor with glioblastoma.

The rearrangement uses TRBV6-1 and TRBJ2-3, with TRBD1 matching over 7 bases. Germline assignment: CDR1 MNHNS and CDR2 SASEGT. The CDR3 runs to 16 residues. V was pared by 4 bases and J by 2 bases, with 9 bases of the junction left unmatched. CDR3 amino acids: CASSARDRLLTDTQYF. CDR3 nucleotides: TGTGCCAGCAGTGCTAGGGACAGACTTCTCACAGATACGCAGTATTTT.

The V gene is TRBV18, the J gene TRBJ2-3; tentatively, D is TRBD2 (5 bases). In germline, CDR1 is KGHSH, CDR2 LQKENI. Trimming removed 3 bases from V and 6 bases from J, with 13 bases in between. The CDR3 is 14 residues long. CDR3 region: CASSPDGIGDTQYF. In DNA, the CDR3 is TGTGCCAGCTCACCTGACGGGATCGGCGATACGCAGTATTTT.

The CDR3 sequence is CASNLGTGTYEQYF. CDR3 nucleotide sequence: TGTGCCAGCAACCTTGGGACAGGGACCTACGAGCAGTACTTC. The rearrangement uses TRBV6-1 and TRBJ2-7; 9 bases are shared with TRBD1. The CDR3 spans 14 residues. CDR1 is MNHNS and CDR2 is SASEGT in the germline V gene. With V trimmed by 7 bases and J by 2 bases, 6 bases remained unmatched.

The V and J genes are TRBV11-3 and TRBJ2-4; no clear D gene. V shed 1 base and J shed 6 bases, with 10 bases lying between them. CDR1 is SGHNT, CDR2 YENEEA, per germline. This CDR3 has 14 amino acids. The CDR3 loop is CASSLGPGGNIQYF. The CDR3 nucleotides read TGTGCCAGCAGCTTAGGCCCCGGTGGAAACATTCAGTACTTC.

This clone was observed a single time. This chain uses TRBV5-4 with TRBJ2-1; the D gene is possibly TRBD1 (5 bases). The CDR3 spans 14 residues. Germline CDR1 is SGHNT and CDR2 is YYREEE (reference sequence). Trimming left V 4 bases short and J 5 bases short, with 13 bases between. CDR3 amino acids: CASSPQERHNEQFF. CDR3 sequence (DNA): TGTGCCAGCAGCCCACAGGAGAGACACAATGAGCAGTTCTTC. The full variable domain, completed using reference TRBV5-4 and TRBJ2-1, is ETGVTQSPTHLIKTRGQQVTLRCSSQSGHNTVSWYQQALGQGPQFIFQYYREEENGRGNFPPRFSGLQFPNYSSELNVNALELDDSALYLCASSPQERHNEQFFGPGTRLTVL.

This clone was found once. The chain recombines TRBV11-2 with TRBJ2-6; maybe TRBD2 (5 bases). CDR3 length: 14 residues. In germline, CDR1 is SGHAT, CDR2 FQNNGV. The V and J ends lost 5 bases and 0 bases respectively, with 5 bases between them. The CDR3 DNA follows: TGTGCCAGCAGCCGGGGCTCTGGGGCCAACGTCCTGACTTTC. Translated: CASSRGSGANVLTF.

The chain carries TRBV27 and TRBJ1-6; TRBD1 agrees at 8 bases. J gave up 4 bases and V 5 bases, and 4 bases lay outside the gene matches. The CDR3 totals 15 residues. The germline V gene has CDR1 MNHEY and CDR2 SMNVEV (reference sequence). The CDR3 nucleotides read TGTGCCAGCAGTGGATGGACAGGGTATAATTCACCCCTCCACTTT. It codes for CASSGWTGYNSPLHF.

V gene TRBV4-3 combines with J gene TRBJ2-7; weak D call: TRBD2 (6 bases). This CDR3 comprises 15 residues. The V end was cut by 1 base, the J end by 2 bases, with 12 bases between. Germline V gene sequence: CDR1 LGHNA, CDR2 YSLEER. CDR3 loop: CASSQAGDLTYEQYF. The CDR3 DNA follows: TGCGCCAGCAGCCAAGCGGGGGACCTTACCTACGAGCAGTACTTC.

The rearrangement joins TRBV5-5 to TRBJ1-1, with D unclear. The CDR3 is 14 amino acids. CDR1 is SGHKS, CDR2 YYEKEE, per germline (reference sequence). The V and J ends lost 0 bases and 8 bases respectively, with 14 bases between them. CDR3 sequence (DNA): TGTGCCAGCAGCTTGGATATTAACACCCTGGAAGCTTTCTTT. It yields the protein CASSLDINTLEAFF.

The chain recombines TRBV6-4 with TRBJ2-2; TRBD1 aligns across 7 bases. J lost 2 bases, V lost 0 bases, and 0 bases had no gene match. Germline CDR1 MRHNA, CDR2 SNTAGT. The CDR3 sequence is 15 residues long. CDR3 residues: CASSDSGGNTGELFF. CDR3 in DNA: TGTGCCAGCAGTGACTCAGGGGGCAACACCGGGGAGCTGTTTTTT.

This chain links TRBV7-9 with TRBJ1-4, with TRBD1 matching over 12 bases. The germline V gene has CDR1 SEHNR and CDR2 FQNEAQ (reference sequence). The CDR3 consists of 18 residues. V shed 5 bases and J 3 bases; nucleotides not matched to a gene: 10. The DNA for the CDR3 is TGTGCCAGCAGCGCGTTCGGGACAGGGGGCTCTCCTAATGAAAAACTGTTTTTT. This codes for CASSAFGTGGSPNEKLFF.

The V and J genes are TRBV5-1 and TRBJ1-5; 9 positions agree with TRBD1. The CDR3 covers 14 residues. V shed 4 bases and J 5 bases; nucleotides not matched to a gene: 4. Germline CDR1 is SGHRS and CDR2 is YFSETQ. DNA for the CDR3: TGCGCCAGCAGCCAGGGACAGGGAGATCAGCCCCAGCATTTT. It translates to CASSQGQGDQPQHF. The full variable domain, with the rest looked up from reference TRBV5-1 and TRBJ1-5, is KAGVTQTPRYLIKTRGQQVTLSCSPISGHRSVSWYQQTPGQGLQFLFEYFSETQRNKGNFPGRFSGRQFSNSRSEMNVSTLELGDSALYLCASSQGQGDQPQHFGDGTRLSIL.

The V and J genes are TRBV4-1 and TRBJ1-6; TRBD1 matches at 8 bases. Unmatched junction bases numbered 12, after V lost 5 bases and J lost 9 bases. Germline values: CDR1 MGHRA, CDR2 YSYEKL. The CDR3 has 16 residues. The CDR3: CASSSRTGKETSPLHF. The DNA of the CDR3 is TGCGCCAGCAGCTCTCGGACAGGGAAAGAGACTTCACCCCTCCACTTT.

V usage is TRBV10-3 and J usage is TRBJ1-4, with TRBD1 as a possible D gene (6 bases). CDR1 ENHRY and CDR2 SYGVKD come from the germline V gene. V gave up 3 bases and J gave up 3 bases, with 11 bases separating them. The CDR3 runs 15 residues. In nucleotides, the CDR3 is TGTGCCATCAGTGACTTGAAGGGGGCTAATGAAAAACTGTTTTTT. It translates to CAISDLKGANEKLFF.

This sequence joins TRBV15 and TRBJ1-5, with D perhaps matching TRBD1 (6 bases). The CDR3 extends over 15 amino acids. Trimming pared 5 bases from V and 3 bases from J, leaving 14 bases between. The germline CDR1 and CDR2 sequences are LNHNV and YYDKDF (reference sequence). The CDR3 loop reads CATSGGQSDNQPQHF. The CDR3 DNA reads as TGTGCCACCAGCGGCGGACAGAGCGACAATCAGCCCCAGCATTTT.

The genes are TRBV29-1 and TRBJ2-7, with a possible D match to TRBD2 (5 bases). CDR1 SQVTM and CDR2 ANQGSEA come from the germline V gene. There are 12 residues in the CDR3. The V gene lost 7 bases and the J gene lost 0 bases, with 10 bases spanning the gap. Here the CDR3 reads CSAGDPSYEQYF. The CDR3 DNA reads TGCAGCGCCGGGGATCCCTCCTACGAGCAGTACTTC.

The rearrangement links TRBV4-1 to TRBJ2-1; 8 bases align to TRBD2. This CDR3 comprises 16 residues. J lost 9 bases, V lost 0 bases, and 10 bases had no gene match. Germline CDR1 reads MGHRA; CDR2 reads YSYEKL. The CDR3 DNA follows: TGCGCCAGCAGCCAAGATCCCGGACTAGCTTTGGGTGAGCAGTTCTTC. This sequence encodes CASSQDPGLALGEQFF.

The CDR3 DNA reads as TGCGCCAGCAGCTTGATAGTGGGCGGGCGCGAGCAGTTCTTC. This sequence encodes CASSLIVGGREQFF. The chain is built from TRBV5-1 and TRBJ2-1; TRBD2 might be the D (5 bases). The germline V gene encodes CDR1 SGHRS and CDR2 YFSETQ. The CDR3 runs to 14 residues. Trimming removed 1 base from V and 10 bases from J, with 15 bases in between.

This sequence joins TRBV29-1 and TRBJ1-2; 12 bases align to TRBD1. With 6 bases clipped from V and 8 bases from J, the junction kept 7 bases outside the gene matches. From germline, CDR1 is SQVTM and CDR2 ANQGSEA. The CDR3 length is 13 residues. The CDR3 loop reads CSVTGQGAWGYTF. The CDR3 nucleotides are TGCAGCGTCACGGGACAGGGGGCGTGGGGCTACACCTTC. Complete variable domain (other parts from reference TRBV29-1 and TRBJ1-2): SAVISQKPSRDICQRGTSLTIQCQVDSQVTMMFWYRQQPGQSLTLIATANQGSEATYESGFVIDKFPISRPNLTFSTLTVSNMSPEDSSIYLCSVTGQGAWGYTFGSGTRLTVV.

The chain combines TRBV7-2 with TRBJ1-2, with D perhaps matching TRBD1 (5 bases). Germline lookup yields CDR1 SGHTA and CDR2 FQGNSA. The CDR3 spans 13 residues. With 5 bases removed from V and 4 bases from J, the gap between germline ends came to 11 bases. Written as DNA, the CDR3 is TGTGCCAGCAGCACCCAGGGAAGCTATGGCTACACCTTC. It is translated as CASSTQGSYGYTF.

The V gene is TRBV5-6, the J gene TRBJ1-1, with 8 bases lining up with TRBD1. The CDR3 length is 15 residues. Trimming took 3 bases from V and 7 from J; bases not matched to a gene: 11. Germline CDR1 reads SGHDT; CDR2 reads YYEEEE. CDR3 sequence reads: CASSWDTGQGGEAFF. The CDR3 DNA reads TGTGCCAGCAGCTGGGACACCGGACAGGGTGGTGAAGCTTTCTTT.

The V gene is TRBV2, the J gene TRBJ2-3, with TRBD2 identical over 8 bases. The CDR3 consists of 13 residues. Germline CDR1 SNHLY, CDR2 FYNNEI. The J segment lost 3 bases and the V segment lost 8 bases, leaving 4 bases of the junction unmatched. Written as DNA, the CDR3 is TGTGCCAGCTGGGCGGGGGGAACAGATACGCAGTATTTT. Protein: CASWAGGTDTQYF. The full variable domain, rest sourced from reference TRBV2 and TRBJ2-3, is EPEVTQTPSHQVTQMGQEVILRCVPISNHLYFYWYRQILGQKVEFLVSFYNNEISEKSEIFDDQFSVERPDGSNFTLKIRSTKLEDSAMYFCASWAGGTDTQYFGPGTRLTVL.

The chain couples TRBV11-3 to TRBJ1-1; D is perhaps TRBD1 (6 bases). The germline V gene has CDR1 SGHNT and CDR2 YENEEA. This CDR3 comprises 14 residues. V was trimmed by 5 bases and J by 4 bases, leaving 14 bases between them. The CDR3 DNA follows: TGTGCCAGCAGCCCAGACAGGTACGCCACTGAAGCTTTCTTT. This sequence encodes CASSPDRYATEAFF.

This clone was seen only once. This sequence joins TRBV7-2 and TRBJ2-5, with 11 bases fitting TRBD1. The CDR3 is 14 amino acids. Germline V CDR1 and CDR2: SGHTA, FQGNSA. Trimming removed 5 bases from V and 4 bases from J; junction bases left unmatched: 3. The CDR3 nucleotides are TGTGCCAGCAGCCCGGGACAGGGGGTAGAGACCCAGTACTTC. Protein sequence: CASSPGQGVETQYF.

The chain combines TRBV15 with TRBJ1-3, with unresolved D. CDR1 is LNHNV, CDR2 YYDKDF, per germline (reference sequence). CDR3 length: 15 residues. V dropped 6 bases and J dropped 0 bases, with 12 bases sitting between them. CDR3 residues: CATSTDWSSGNTIYF. In DNA, the CDR3 is TGTGCCACCAGTACTGACTGGAGCTCTGGAAACACCATATATTTT.

The chain employs TRBV5-1 and TRBJ2-5, with 11 nucleotides matching TRBD2. CDR3 length: 17 amino acids. The V gene's germline CDR1 is SGHRS and CDR2 YFSETQ. V dropped 2 bases and J dropped 7; count of bases not matched to a gene: 13. The CDR3 DNA reads TGCGCCAGCAGCTTCGCCCTAGCGGGGGGCACTCGGGGGACCCAGTACTTC. Its protein product is CASSFALAGGTRGTQYF.

The V call is TRBV10-3, the J call TRBJ1-2; no reliable D call. Per germline, CDR1 ENHRY and CDR2 SYGVKD. The CDR3 is 15 amino acids. V was shortened by 3 bases and J by 4 bases, with 15 bases between the two germline ends. CDR3 loop: CAISEVRQPSYGYTF. DNA of the CDR3: TGTGCCATCAGTGAAGTCAGGCAGCCGAGCTATGGCTACACCTTC.

The genes are TRBV5-1 and TRBJ1-5; 10 bases map to TRBD1. CDR3 size: 15 residues. CDR1 and CDR2 from the germline V gene are SGHRS and YFSETQ. With 4 bases clipped from V and 7 bases from J, the junction kept 8 bases outside the gene matches. CDR3 in amino acids: CASSGGTGVGQPQHF. CDR3 nucleotides: TGCGCCAGCAGCGGCGGGACAGGGGTAGGACAGCCCCAGCATTTT. Together with reference TRBV5-1 and TRBJ1-5, the CDR3 gives the full variable domain: KAGVTQTPRYLIKTRGQQVTLSCSPISGHRSVSWYQQTPGQGLQFLFEYFSETQRNKGNFPGRFSGRQFSNSRSEMNVSTLELGDSALYLCASSGGTGVGQPQHFGDGTRLSIL.